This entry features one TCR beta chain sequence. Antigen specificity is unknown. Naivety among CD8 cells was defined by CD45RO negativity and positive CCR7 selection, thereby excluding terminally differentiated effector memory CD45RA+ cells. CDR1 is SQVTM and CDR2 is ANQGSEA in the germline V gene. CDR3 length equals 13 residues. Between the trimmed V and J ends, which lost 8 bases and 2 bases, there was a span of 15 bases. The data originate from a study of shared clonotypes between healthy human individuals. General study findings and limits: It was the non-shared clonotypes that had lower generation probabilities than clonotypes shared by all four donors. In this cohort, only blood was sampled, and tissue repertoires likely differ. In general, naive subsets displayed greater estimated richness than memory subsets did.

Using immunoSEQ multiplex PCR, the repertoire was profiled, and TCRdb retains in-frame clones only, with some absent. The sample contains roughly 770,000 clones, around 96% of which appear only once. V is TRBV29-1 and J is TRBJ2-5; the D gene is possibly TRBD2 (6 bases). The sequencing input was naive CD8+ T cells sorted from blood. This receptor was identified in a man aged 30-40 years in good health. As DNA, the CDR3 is TGCAGCCCACGCATAGCGGATCAAGAGACCCAGTACTTC. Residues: CSPRIADQETQYF.